Sequencing of this T cell receptor beta chain was carried out in a study of Ad26.COV2.S vaccination and SARS-CoV-2 variants. Study results and caveats: Those who received the vaccine showed greater spike-specific TCR breadth than those given placebo. Similar non-spike TCR breadth was observed in recipients of vaccine and of placebo. Breadth, reportedly substantial, characterized the spike-specific CD8+ and CD4+ T cell responses after vaccination. Possibly, TCR breadth and depth analyses underestimated total T cell responses.

The V segment lost 0 bases and the J segment 5 bases; nucleotides outside the gene matches: 2. Germline CDR1 and CDR2: SGHRS and YFSETQ. CDR3 size: 13 residues. Treatment given: roughly 20 received Ad26.COV2.S at low or high dose, single or two shots; five or six received placebo; per-sample allocation not given. The investigators took samples on day 63 after the first vaccine or placebo injection. Sequencing used immunoSEQ multiplex PCR; TCRdb keeps in-frame clones, though not all of them. The sample yields around 400,000 clones, about 88% seen once. To note about this clone: The antigen is not known.

V usage is TRBV5-1 and J usage is TRBJ2-7; the match to TRBD1 covers 7 bases. The TCR sequence derives from a person between 18 and 65 years old who received the Ad26.COV2.S COVID-19 vaccine or a placebo. This specimen consisted of peripheral blood, obtained in a trial of Ad26.COV2.S vaccine versus placebo. CDR3 bases: TGCGCCAGCAGCTTGGAAACAGGGGACGAGCAGTACTTC. As protein: CASSLETGDEQYF.